This T cell receptor (beta chain) was captured in a study of T cell responses to AZD1222 COVID-19 vaccine. As for the study in general: Second doses were pooled across both intervals (about 4 or about 12 weeks). Study-wide findings and caveats: Donors in the cohort were predominantly white British and more often female, and clonal diversity was possibly underestimated.

This clone showed up just once. Its specificity is not known. CDR3 size: 12 residues. Trimming removed 10 bases at V and 6 bases at J, with 15 bases between. The V gene's germline CDR1 is MDHEN and CDR2 SYDVKM. Sequencing used immunoSEQ multiplex PCR; TCRdb keeps in-frame clones, though not all of them. The table shows more than 150,000 clones, with about nine tenths occurring only once. The chain couples TRBV28 to TRBJ1-2; D unresolved. The sample consisted of peripheral blood, taken on day 0 of AZD1222 vaccination. This TCR derives from an adult in good health. The CDR3 nucleotides read TGTGCCACACGTGGCCCTGTCGATGGCTACACCTTC. Translating it yields CATRGPVDGYTF.